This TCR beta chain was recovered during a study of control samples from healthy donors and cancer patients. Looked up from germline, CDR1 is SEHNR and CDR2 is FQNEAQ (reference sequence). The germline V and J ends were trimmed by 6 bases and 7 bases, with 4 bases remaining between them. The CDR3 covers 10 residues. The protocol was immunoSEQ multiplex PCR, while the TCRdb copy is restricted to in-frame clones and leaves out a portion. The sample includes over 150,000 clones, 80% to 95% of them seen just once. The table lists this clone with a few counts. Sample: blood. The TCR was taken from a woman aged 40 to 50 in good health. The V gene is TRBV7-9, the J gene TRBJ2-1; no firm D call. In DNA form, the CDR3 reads TGTGCCAGCAGTCGAAATGAGCAGTTCTTC. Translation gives CASSRNEQFF.